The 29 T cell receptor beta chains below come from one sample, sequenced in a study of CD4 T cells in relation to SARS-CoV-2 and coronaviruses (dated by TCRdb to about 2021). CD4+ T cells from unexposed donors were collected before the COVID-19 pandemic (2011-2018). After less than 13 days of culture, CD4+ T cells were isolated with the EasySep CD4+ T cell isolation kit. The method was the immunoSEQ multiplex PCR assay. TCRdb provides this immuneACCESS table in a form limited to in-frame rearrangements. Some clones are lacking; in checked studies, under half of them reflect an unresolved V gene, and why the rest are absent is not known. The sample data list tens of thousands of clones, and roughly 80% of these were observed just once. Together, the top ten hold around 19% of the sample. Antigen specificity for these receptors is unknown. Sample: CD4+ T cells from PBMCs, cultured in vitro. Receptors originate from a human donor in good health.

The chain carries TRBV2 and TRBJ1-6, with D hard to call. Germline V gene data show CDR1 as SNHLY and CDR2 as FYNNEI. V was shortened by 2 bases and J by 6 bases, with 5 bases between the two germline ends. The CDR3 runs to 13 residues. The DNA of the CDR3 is TGTGCCAGCAGTGAATTGGCTAATTCACCCCTCCACTTT. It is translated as CASSELANSPLHF.

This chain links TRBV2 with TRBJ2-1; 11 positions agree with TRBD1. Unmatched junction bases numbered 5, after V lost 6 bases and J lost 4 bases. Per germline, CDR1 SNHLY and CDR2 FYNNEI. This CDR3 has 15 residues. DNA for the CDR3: TGTGCCAGCAGGATAGGACAGGGGGCATACAATGAGCAGTTCTTC. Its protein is CASRIGQGAYNEQFF.

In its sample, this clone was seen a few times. CDR3 in DNA: TGTGCCAGCAGTGCCTCAGGGGACGCCGGGGAGCTGTTTTTT. Residues: CASSASGDAGELFF. V and J are TRBV25-1 and TRBJ2-2, with a possible D match to TRBD1 (6 bases). V lost 4 bases and J 6 bases, leaving 12 bases between the germline ends. Germline assignment: CDR1 MGHDK and CDR2 SYGVNS. The CDR3 is made up of 14 amino acids.

CDR3 region: CASSVGPDAGELFF. The CDR3, as DNA: TGTGCCAGCAGCGTAGGGCCGGACGCCGGGGAGCTGTTTTTT. The J gene is TRBJ2-2, the V gene TRBV9; D gene unclear. The germline V gene has CDR1 SGDLS and CDR2 YYNGEE. V lost 0 bases and J lost 6, with 9 bases in between. The CDR3 is 14 amino acids.

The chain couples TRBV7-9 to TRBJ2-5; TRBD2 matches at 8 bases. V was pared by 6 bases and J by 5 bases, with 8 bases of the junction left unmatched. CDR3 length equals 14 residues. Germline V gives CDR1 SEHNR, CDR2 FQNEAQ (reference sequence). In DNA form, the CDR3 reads TGTGCCAGCAGTTTTCGGGAGGGCCGGGAGACCCAGTACTTC. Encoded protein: CASSFREGRETQYF.

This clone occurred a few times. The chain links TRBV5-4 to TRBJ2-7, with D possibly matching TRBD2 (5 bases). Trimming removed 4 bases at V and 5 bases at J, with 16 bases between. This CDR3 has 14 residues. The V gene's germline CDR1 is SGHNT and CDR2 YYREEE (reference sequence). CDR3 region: CASSGELTGNEQYF. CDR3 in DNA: TGTGCCAGCAGCGGGGAGCTGACGGGGAACGAGCAGTACTTC.

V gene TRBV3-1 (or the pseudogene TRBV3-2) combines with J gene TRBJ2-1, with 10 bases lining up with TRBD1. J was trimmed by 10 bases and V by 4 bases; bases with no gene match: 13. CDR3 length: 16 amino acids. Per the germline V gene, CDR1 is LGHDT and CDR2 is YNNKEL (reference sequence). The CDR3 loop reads CASSPDIGGQGMEQFF. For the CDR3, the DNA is TGTGCCAGCAGCCCGGACATCGGGGGACAGGGGATGGAGCAGTTCTTC.

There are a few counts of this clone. CDR3 protein: CASSSDSVGLKAFF. The CDR3 nucleotides read TGTGCCAGCAGTTCCGACAGCGTGGGTTTGAAAGCTTTCTTT. This chain links TRBV7-3 with TRBJ1-1, with D perhaps TRBD1 (5 bases). CDR1 and CDR2 (germline): SGHTA, FQGTGA. Trimming pared 6 bases from V and 9 bases from J, leaving 20 bases between. The CDR3 is 14 residues long.

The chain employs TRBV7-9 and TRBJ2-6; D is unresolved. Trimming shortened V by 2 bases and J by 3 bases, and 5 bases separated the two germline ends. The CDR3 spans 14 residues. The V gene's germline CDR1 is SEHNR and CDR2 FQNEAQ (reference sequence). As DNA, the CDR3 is TGTGCCAGCAGCTTAACGGGTGGGGCCAACGTCCTGACTTTC. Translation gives CASSLTGGANVLTF.

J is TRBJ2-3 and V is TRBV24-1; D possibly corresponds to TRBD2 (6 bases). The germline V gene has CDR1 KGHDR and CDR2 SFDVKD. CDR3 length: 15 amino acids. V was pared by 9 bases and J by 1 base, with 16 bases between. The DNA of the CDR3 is TGTGCCACCGGGGGGAATCCGGAACGCACAGATACGCAGTATTTT. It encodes CATGGNPERTDTQYF.

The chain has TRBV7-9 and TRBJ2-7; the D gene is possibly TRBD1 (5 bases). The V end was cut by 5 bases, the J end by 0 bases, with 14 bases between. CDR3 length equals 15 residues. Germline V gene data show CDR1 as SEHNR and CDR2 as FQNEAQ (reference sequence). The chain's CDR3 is CASSHDWGDSYEQYF. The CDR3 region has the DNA TGTGCCAGCAGCCACGACTGGGGCGACTCCTACGAGCAGTACTTC. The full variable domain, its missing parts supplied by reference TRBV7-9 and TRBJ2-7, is DTGVSQNPRHKITKRGQNVTFRCDPISEHNRLYWYRQTLGQGPEFLTYFQNEAQLEKSRLLSDRFSAERPKGSFSTLEIQRTEQGDSAMYLCASSHDWGDSYEQYFGPGTRLTVT.

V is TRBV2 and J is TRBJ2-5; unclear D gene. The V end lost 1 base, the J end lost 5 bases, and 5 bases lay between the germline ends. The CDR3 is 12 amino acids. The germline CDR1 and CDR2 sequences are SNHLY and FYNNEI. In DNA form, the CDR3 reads TGTGCCAGCAGTGAAGGCAGGGAGACCCAGTACTTC. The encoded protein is CASSEGRETQYF.

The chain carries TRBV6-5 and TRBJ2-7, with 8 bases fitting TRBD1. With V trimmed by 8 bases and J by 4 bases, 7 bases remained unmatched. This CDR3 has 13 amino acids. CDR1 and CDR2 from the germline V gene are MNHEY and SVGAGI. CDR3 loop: CASLDRGSYEQYF. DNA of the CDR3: TGTGCCAGCCTTGACAGGGGATCATACGAGCAGTACTTC.

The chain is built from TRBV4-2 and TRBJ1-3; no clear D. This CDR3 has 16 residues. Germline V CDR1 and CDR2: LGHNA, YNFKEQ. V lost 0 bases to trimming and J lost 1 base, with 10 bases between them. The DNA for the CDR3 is TGTGCCAGCAGCCAAGAACTTCTTTCTTCTGGAAACACCATATATTTT. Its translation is CASSQELLSSGNTIYF.

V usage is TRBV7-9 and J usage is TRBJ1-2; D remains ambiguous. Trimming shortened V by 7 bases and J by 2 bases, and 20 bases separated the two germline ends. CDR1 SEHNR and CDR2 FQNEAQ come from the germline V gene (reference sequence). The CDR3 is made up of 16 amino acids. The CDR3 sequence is CASTKTLLTGNYGYTF. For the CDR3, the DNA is TGTGCCAGCACCAAGACTCTCTTGACTGGGAACTATGGCTACACCTTC.

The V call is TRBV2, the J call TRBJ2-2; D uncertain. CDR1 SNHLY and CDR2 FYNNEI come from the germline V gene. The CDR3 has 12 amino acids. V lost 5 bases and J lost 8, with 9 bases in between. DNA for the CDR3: TGTGCCAGCAGTCTACTCGCTGGGGAGCTGTTTTTT. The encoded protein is CASSLLAGELFF. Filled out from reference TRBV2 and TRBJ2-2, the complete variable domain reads EPEVTQTPSHQVTQMGQEVILRCVPISNHLYFYWYRQILGQKVEFLVSFYNNEISEKSEIFDDQFSVERPDGSNFTLKIRSTKLEDSAMYFCASSLLAGELFFGEGSRLTVL.

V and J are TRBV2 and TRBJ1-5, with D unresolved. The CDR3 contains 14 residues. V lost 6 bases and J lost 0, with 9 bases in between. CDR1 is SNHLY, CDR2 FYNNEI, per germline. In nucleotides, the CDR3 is TGTGCCAGCAGCGTCGGGTATAGCAATCAGCCCCAGCATTTT. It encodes CASSVGYSNQPQHF.

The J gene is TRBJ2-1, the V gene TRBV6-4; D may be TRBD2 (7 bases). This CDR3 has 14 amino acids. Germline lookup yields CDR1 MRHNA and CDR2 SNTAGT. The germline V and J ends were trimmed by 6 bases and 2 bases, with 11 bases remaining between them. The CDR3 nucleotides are TGTGCCAGCAGCGCCGGGGGGCCCTACAATGAGCAGTTCTTC. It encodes CASSAGGPYNEQFF.

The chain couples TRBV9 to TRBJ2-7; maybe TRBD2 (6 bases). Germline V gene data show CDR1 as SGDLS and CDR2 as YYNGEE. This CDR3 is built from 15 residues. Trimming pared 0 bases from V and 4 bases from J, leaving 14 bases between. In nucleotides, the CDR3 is TGTGCCAGCAGCGTAGTACCAGACCGGGGGTACGAGCAGTACTTC. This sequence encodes CASSVVPDRGYEQYF. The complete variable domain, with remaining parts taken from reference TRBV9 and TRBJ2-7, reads DSGVTQTPKHLITATGQRVTLRCSPRSGDLSVYWYQQSLDQGLQFLIQYYNGEERAKGNILERFSAQQFPDLHSELNLSSLELGDSALYFCASSVVPDRGYEQYFGPGTRLTVT.

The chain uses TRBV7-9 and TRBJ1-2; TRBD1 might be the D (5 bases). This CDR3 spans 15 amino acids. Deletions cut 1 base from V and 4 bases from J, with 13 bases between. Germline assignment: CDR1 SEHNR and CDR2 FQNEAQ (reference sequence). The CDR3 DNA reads TGTGCCAGCAGCTTAGGAAGGGGTGAGAGCTATGGCTACACCTTC. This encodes CASSLGRGESYGYTF.

The DNA of the CDR3 is TGTGCCGGGTCACGGGAGGCAGGGGAAAAACTGTTTTTT. It encodes CAGSREAGEKLFF. J is TRBJ1-4 and V is TRBV7-9; D is perhaps TRBD1 (5 bases). This CDR3 is built from 13 residues. The V gene lost 11 bases and the J gene lost 8 bases, with 18 bases spanning the gap. Germline assignment: CDR1 SEHNR and CDR2 FQNEAQ (reference sequence).

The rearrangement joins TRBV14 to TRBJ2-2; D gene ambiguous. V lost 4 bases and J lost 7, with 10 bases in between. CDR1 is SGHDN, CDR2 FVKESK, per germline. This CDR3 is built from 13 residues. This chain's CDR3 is CASSLQQSGELFF. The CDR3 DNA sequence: TGTGCCAGCAGCCTTCAACAGAGCGGGGAGCTGTTTTTT.

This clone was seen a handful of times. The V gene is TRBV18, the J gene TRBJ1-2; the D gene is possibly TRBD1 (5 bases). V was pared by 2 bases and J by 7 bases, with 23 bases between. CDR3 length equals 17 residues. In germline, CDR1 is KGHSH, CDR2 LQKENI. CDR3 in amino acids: CASSPEPRQGVFFGYTF. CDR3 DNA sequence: TGTGCCAGCTCACCAGAACCCCGGCAGGGTGTTTTCTTTGGCTACACCTTC.

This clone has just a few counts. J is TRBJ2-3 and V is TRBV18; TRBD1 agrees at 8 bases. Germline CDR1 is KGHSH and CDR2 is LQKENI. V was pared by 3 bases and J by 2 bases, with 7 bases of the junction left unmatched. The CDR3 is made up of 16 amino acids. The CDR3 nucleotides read TGTGCCAGCTCACCGGGACAGGTTGGGCACACAGATACGCAGTATTTT. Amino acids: CASSPGQVGHTDTQYF.

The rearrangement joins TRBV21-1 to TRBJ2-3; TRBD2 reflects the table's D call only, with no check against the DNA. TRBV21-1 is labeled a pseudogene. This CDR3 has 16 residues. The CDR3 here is CASSKPSGGGRDTQYF. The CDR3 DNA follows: TGTGCCAGCAGCAAGCCCTCGGGAGGGGGCAGAGATACGCAGTATTTT.

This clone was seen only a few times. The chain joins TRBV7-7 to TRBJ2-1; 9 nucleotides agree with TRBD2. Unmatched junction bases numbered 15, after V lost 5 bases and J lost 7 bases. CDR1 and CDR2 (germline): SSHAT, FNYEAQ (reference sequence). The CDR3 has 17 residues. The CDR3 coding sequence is TGTGCCAGCAGCCCTAGAGGGGTAGCGGGAGTAAATAATGAGCAGTTCTTC. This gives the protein CASSPRGVAGVNNEQFF.

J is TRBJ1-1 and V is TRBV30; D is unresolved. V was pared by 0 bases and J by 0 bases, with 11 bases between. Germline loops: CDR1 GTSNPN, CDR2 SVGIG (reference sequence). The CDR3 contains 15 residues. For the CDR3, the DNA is TGTGCCTGGAGTGTATTAGGGCCGCTGAACACTGAAGCTTTCTTT. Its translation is CAWSVLGPLNTEAFF. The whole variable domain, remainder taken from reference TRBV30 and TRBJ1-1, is SQTIHQWPATLVQPVGSPLSLECTVEGTSNPNLYWYRQAAGRGLQLLFYSVGIGQISSEVPQNLSASRPQDRQFILSSKKLLLSDSGFYLCAWSVLGPLNTEAFFGQGTRLTVV.

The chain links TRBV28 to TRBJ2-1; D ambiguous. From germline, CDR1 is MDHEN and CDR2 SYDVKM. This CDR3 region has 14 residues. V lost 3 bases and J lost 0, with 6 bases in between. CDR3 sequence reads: CASSFVPSYNEQFF. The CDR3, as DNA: TGTGCCAGCAGTTTCGTCCCCTCCTACAATGAGCAGTTCTTC.

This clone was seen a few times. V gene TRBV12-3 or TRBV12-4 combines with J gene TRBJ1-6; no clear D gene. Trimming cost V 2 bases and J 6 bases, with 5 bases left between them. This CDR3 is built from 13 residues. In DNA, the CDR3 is TGTGCCAGCAGTTTAAACTTTAATTCACCCCTCCACTTT. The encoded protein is CASSLNFNSPLHF.